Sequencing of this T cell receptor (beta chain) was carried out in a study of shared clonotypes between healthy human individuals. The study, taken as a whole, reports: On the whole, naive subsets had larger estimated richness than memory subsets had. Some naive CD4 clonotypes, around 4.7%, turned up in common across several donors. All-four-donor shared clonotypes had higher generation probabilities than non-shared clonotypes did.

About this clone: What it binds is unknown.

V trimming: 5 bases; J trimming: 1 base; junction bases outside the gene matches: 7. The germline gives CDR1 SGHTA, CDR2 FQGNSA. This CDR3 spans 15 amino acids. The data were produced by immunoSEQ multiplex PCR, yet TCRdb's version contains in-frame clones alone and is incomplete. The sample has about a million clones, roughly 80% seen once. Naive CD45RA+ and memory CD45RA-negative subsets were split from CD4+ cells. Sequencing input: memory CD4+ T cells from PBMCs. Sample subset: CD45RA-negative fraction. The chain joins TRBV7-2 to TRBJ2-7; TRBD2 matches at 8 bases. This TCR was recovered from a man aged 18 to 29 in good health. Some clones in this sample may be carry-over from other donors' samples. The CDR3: CASSQMAGGSYEQYF. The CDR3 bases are TGTGCCAGCAGCCAGATGGCGGGAGGATCCTACGAGCAGTACTTC.